This T cell receptor beta chain was profiled in a study of immune cell composition in non-small cell lung cancer. General study findings and limits: Tumour-reactive clones were not shown to match dominant in vivo tumour clones. No significant correlation existed between pack-years smoked and tumour clonality. 75% of squamous and under 35% of adenocarcinoma cases had tumour-associated clones >0.5%.

The data were produced by immunoSEQ multiplex PCR, yet TCRdb's version contains in-frame clones alone and is incomplete. The repertoire consists of thousands of clones, with just under 85% occurring once and the leading ten covering about 12%. Comment on this clone: Its specificity is not known.

The CDR3 contains 15 residues. Germline CDR1 is SGDLS and CDR2 is YYNGEE. V was clipped by 2 bases and J by 8 bases; unmatched bases: 10. Normal lung was taken at the farthest possible site, at least 3 cm from tumour. Frozen unsorted single-cell suspensions supplied the genomic DNA. V and J are TRBV9 and TRBJ2-1; 7 nucleotides line up with TRBD2. The source of this sequence is a human donor with non-small cell lung cancer. The sample taken for sequencing was non-adjacent lung tissue. The CDR3 sequence: CASSVAGDYVYEQFF. CDR3 DNA: TGTGCCAGCAGCGTCGCTGGGGACTATGTCTATGAGCAGTTCTTC. Looking up the rest from reference TRBV9 and TRBJ2-1 gives the full variable domain: DSGVTQTPKHLITATGQRVTLRCSPRSGDLSVYWYQQSLDQGLQFLIQYYNGEERAKGNILERFSAQQFPDLHSELNLSSLELGDSALYFCASSVAGDYVYEQFFGPGTRLTVL.